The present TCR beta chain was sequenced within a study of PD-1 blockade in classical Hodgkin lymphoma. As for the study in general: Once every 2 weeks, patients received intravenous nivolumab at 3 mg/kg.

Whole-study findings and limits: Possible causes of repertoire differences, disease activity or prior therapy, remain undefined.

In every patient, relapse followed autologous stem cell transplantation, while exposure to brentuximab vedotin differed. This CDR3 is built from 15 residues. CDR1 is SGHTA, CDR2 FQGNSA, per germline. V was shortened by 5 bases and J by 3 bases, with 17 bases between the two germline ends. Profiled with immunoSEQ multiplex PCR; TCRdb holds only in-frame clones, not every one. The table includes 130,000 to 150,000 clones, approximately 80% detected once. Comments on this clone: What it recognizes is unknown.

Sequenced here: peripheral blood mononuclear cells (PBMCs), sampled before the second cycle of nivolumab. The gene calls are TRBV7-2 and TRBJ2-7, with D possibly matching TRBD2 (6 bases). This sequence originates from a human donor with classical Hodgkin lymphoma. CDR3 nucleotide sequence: TGTGCCAGCAGCCAAGATCTACCGGGAGACTACGAGCAGTACTTC. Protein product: CASSQDLPGDYEQYF.